This is a list of T cell receptor beta chains from one sample in a study of neurological immune-mediated disorders. TCRdb analysed the 5' RACE reads with MiXCR anew, one entry per CDR3 protein. The sample carries about 14,000 distinct CDR3 sequences, about 13% recorded once. The sequencing input was CD8+ T cells from blood. The receptors shown here come from a female donor with HTLV-1-associated myelopathy (HAM/TSP). CDR3s include the opening cysteine and the closing phenylalanine or tryptophan. Fields, in order: V gene, clone size, D gene, J gene, CDR3 protein, CDR3 DNA. A D gene is named only where the DNA matches it firmly. For some rows the clone size is stated as once, few or many, or as a class when expanded; others skip it.

v_call: TRBV6-5
clone_size: many
d_call: NA
j_call: TRBJ2-5
cdr3_aa: CASSPTGRLRIETQYF
cdr3_nt: TGTGCCAGCAGCCCGACGGGGAGGCTTAGGATTGAGACCCAGTACTTC

v_call: TRBV11-2
clone_size: NA
d_call: NA
j_call: TRBJ2-1
cdr3_aa: CASSPGYNEQFF
cdr3_nt: TGTGCCAGCAGCCCGGGGTACAATGAGCAGTTCTTC

v_call: TRBV27
clone_size: many
d_call: TRBD2
j_call: TRBJ2-7
cdr3_aa: CASRGDPTYEQYF
cdr3_nt: TGTGCCAGCCGGGGGGACCCCACCTACGAGCAGTACTTC

v_call: TRBV15
clone_size: many
d_call: NA
j_call: TRBJ2-1
cdr3_aa: CATSRDRAPYNEQFF
cdr3_nt: TGTGCCACCAGCAGAGACAGGGCCCCCTACAATGAGCAGTTCTTC

v_call: TRBV29-1
clone_size: many
d_call: NA
j_call: TRBJ2-7
cdr3_aa: CSVETGKVDEQYF
cdr3_nt: TGCAGCGTTGAAACAGGGAAGGTGGACGAGCAGTACTTC

v_call: TRBV12-3/TRBV12-4
clone_size: many
d_call: NA
j_call: TRBJ1-2
cdr3_aa: CAGTPDSGVDGYTF
cdr3_nt: TGTGCCGGAACACCGGACAGCGGCGTTGATGGCTACACCTTC

v_call: TRBV29-1
clone_size: many
d_call: NA
j_call: TRBJ2-2
cdr3_aa: CSVMVTVAANTGELFF
cdr3_nt: TGCAGCGTTATGGTCACGGTGGCAGCGAACACCGGGGAGCTGTTTTTT

v_call: TRBV7-9
clone_size: many
d_call: TRBD2
j_call: TRBJ2-7
cdr3_aa: CASSPSGGMLYEQYF
cdr3_nt: TGTGCCAGCAGTCCTAGCGGGGGGATGCTCTACGAGCAGTACTTC

v_call: TRBV14
clone_size: many
d_call: NA
j_call: TRBJ2-1
cdr3_aa: CASSQDQVSASSYNEQFF
cdr3_nt: TGTGCCAGCAGCCAAGACCAGGTCTCAGCGTCCTCCTACAATGAGCAGTTCTTC

v_call: TRBV27
clone_size: many
d_call: NA
j_call: TRBJ1-6
cdr3_aa: CASSLGRNNSPLHF
cdr3_nt: TGTGCCAGCAGTTTGGGACGGAATAATTCACCCCTCCACTTT

v_call: TRBV4-1
clone_size: many
d_call: NA
j_call: TRBJ2-3
cdr3_aa: CASSPPGTDTQYF
cdr3_nt: TGCGCCAGCAGCCCACCGGGGACAGATACGCAGTATTTT

v_call: TRBV12-3/TRBV12-4
clone_size: many
d_call: NA
j_call: TRBJ2-3
cdr3_aa: CASSLLAGTDTQYF
cdr3_nt: TGTGCCAGCAGTTTATTAGCCGGCACAGATACGCAGTATTTT

v_call: TRBV14
clone_size: many
d_call: NA
j_call: TRBJ2-3
cdr3_aa: CASSTGLPTSTDTQYF
cdr3_nt: TGTGCCAGCAGCACCGGACTCCCGACTAGCACAGATACGCAGTATTTT

v_call: TRBV10-1
clone_size: many
d_call: NA
j_call: TRBJ2-2
cdr3_aa: CASSDYRDGAGELFF
cdr3_nt: TGCGCCAGCAGTGATTATAGGGACGGGGCCGGGGAGCTGTTTTTT

v_call: TRBV20-1
clone_size: many
d_call: TRBD2
j_call: TRBJ2-7
cdr3_aa: CSARFVAGEQYF
cdr3_nt: TGCAGTGCTAGATTTGTAGCGGGGGAGCAGTACTTC

v_call: TRBV5-1
clone_size: many
d_call: TRBD1
j_call: TRBJ2-7
cdr3_aa: CASSWGTGAYEQYF
cdr3_nt: TGCGCCAGCAGCTGGGGGACAGGGGCCTACGAGCAGTACTTC

v_call: TRBV5-4
clone_size: NA
d_call: NA
j_call: TRBJ2-7
cdr3_aa: CASSLRGQADHEQYF
cdr3_nt: TGTGCCAGCAGCTTGCGGGGGCAGGCTGACCACGAGCAGTACTTC

v_call: TRBV27
clone_size: NA
d_call: TRBD1
j_call: TRBJ2-1
cdr3_aa: CANSPGQGFEQFF
cdr3_nt: TGTGCCAACAGTCCTGGACAGGGGTTCGAGCAGTTCTTC

v_call: TRBV29-1
clone_size: many
d_call: NA
j_call: TRBJ2-1
cdr3_aa: CSVDDRDTSSYNEQFF
cdr3_nt: TGCAGCGTTGACGACCGGGACACCTCCTCCTACAATGAGCAGTTCTTC

v_call: TRBV5-5
clone_size: many
d_call: TRBD1
j_call: TRBJ2-7
cdr3_aa: CASSLASGGPLEQYF
cdr3_nt: TGTGCCAGCAGCTTGGCTTCAGGGGGCCCCCTCGAGCAGTACTTC

v_call: TRBV5-1
clone_size: many
d_call: NA
j_call: TRBJ1-5
cdr3_aa: CASSPGEVNQPQHF
cdr3_nt: TGCGCCAGCAGCCCCGGGGAAGTCAATCAGCCCCAGCATTTT

v_call: TRBV5-6
clone_size: NA
d_call: NA
j_call: TRBJ2-5
cdr3_aa: CASRGPSKENQYF
cdr3_nt: TGTGCCAGCAGGGGGCCCAGCAAAGAGAACCAGTACTTC

v_call: TRBV12-3/TRBV12-4
clone_size: NA
d_call: TRBD1
j_call: TRBJ1-5
cdr3_aa: CASSQTSRTGGQPQHF
cdr3_nt: TGTGCCAGCAGTCAGACATCCCGGACAGGGGGCCAGCCCCAGCATTTT

v_call: TRBV7-9
clone_size: many
d_call: TRBD2
j_call: TRBJ2-5
cdr3_aa: CASSPRTSGTSQETQYF
cdr3_nt: TGTGCCAGCAGCCCTAGGACTAGCGGGACCTCCCAAGAGACCCAGTACTTC

v_call: TRBV11-2
clone_size: many
d_call: NA
j_call: TRBJ2-5
cdr3_aa: CASSRTMEETQYF
cdr3_nt: TGTGCCAGCAGCAGGACTATGGAAGAGACCCAGTACTTC

v_call: TRBV20-1
clone_size: NA
d_call: NA
j_call: TRBJ2-2
cdr3_aa: CSARVGELFF
cdr3_nt: TGCAGTGCTAGGGTCGGGGAGCTGTTTTTT

v_call: TRBV4-3
clone_size: many
d_call: TRBD1
j_call: TRBJ1-4
cdr3_aa: CASSQARFGTGLGKLFF
cdr3_nt: TGCGCCAGCAGCCAAGCGCGGTTCGGGACAGGGCTCGGAAAACTGTTTTTT

v_call: TRBV20-1
clone_size: many
d_call: NA
j_call: TRBJ1-6
cdr3_aa: CSASGGDNSPLHF
cdr3_nt: TGCAGTGCTAGCGGGGGTGATAATTCACCCCTCCACTTT

v_call: TRBV20-1
clone_size: many
d_call: TRBD2
j_call: TRBJ2-4
cdr3_aa: CSAKIAGGPVTKNIQYF
cdr3_nt: TGCAGTGCTAAGATAGCGGGAGGGCCTGTAACCAAAAACATTCAGTACTTC

v_call: TRBV7-9
clone_size: NA
d_call: TRBD1
j_call: TRBJ2-3
cdr3_aa: CASSPGTGDTYTQYF
cdr3_nt: TGTGCCAGCAGCCCCGGTACAGGGGACACATATACGCAGTATTTT

v_call: TRBV5-6
clone_size: many
d_call: NA
j_call: TRBJ2-3
cdr3_aa: CASSLVAGIRDTQYF
cdr3_nt: TGTGCCAGCAGCTTGGTGGCAGGGATAAGGGATACGCAGTATTTT

v_call: TRBV13
clone_size: many
d_call: NA
j_call: TRBJ2-5
cdr3_aa: CASRLQGGVETQYF
cdr3_nt: TGTGCCAGCAGATTACAGGGAGGTGTCGAGACCCAGTACTTC

v_call: TRBV30
clone_size: NA
d_call: NA
j_call: TRBJ1-1
cdr3_aa: CAWSLRSAEAFF
cdr3_nt: TGTGCCTGGAGTTTAAGATCTGCTGAAGCTTTCTTT

v_call: TRBV4-3
clone_size: many
d_call: NA
j_call: TRBJ2-5
cdr3_aa: CASSQDKGGQETQYF
cdr3_nt: TGCGCCAGCAGCCAAGATAAGGGAGGCCAAGAGACCCAGTACTTC

v_call: TRBV7-9
clone_size: NA
d_call: NA
j_call: TRBJ2-5
cdr3_aa: CASRDQGGGETQYF
cdr3_nt: TGTGCCAGCAGAGACCAAGGGGGTGGGGAGACCCAGTACTTC

v_call: TRBV20-1
clone_size: many
d_call: TRBD2
j_call: TRBJ2-1
cdr3_aa: CSAEGGLAGVRKQFF
cdr3_nt: TGCAGTGCTGAGGGGGGACTAGCGGGAGTTCGGAAGCAGTTCTTC